The 21 T cell receptor beta chains in this list originate from one sample, sequenced in a study of blood T cell repertoires in COVID-19. TCRdb's copy holds only in-frame clones and misses some; the assay was immunoSEQ multiplex PCR. Of about 320,000 clones listed, around 85% are singletons. The sample was PBMCs or T cells enriched from blood (not recorded which). Every receptor here comes from a woman in her 30s who had been exposed to COVID-19.

The chain links TRBV28 to TRBJ1-2, with a tentative D call TRBD1 (5 bases). The CDR3 has 12 residues. The ends were cut back, 4 bases at V and 8 bases at J, with 11 bases in the middle. Germline assignment: CDR1 MDHEN and CDR2 SYDVKM. CDR3 loop: CASSSTDRGYTF. The CDR3 coding sequence is TGTGCCAGCAGTTCGACAGACCGAGGCTACACCTTC.

CDR3 in DNA: TGTGCCAGCAGCTTAAACAGGGGATACAATGAGCAGTTCTTC. The encoded protein is CASSLNRGYNEQFF. This chain links TRBV7-9 with TRBJ2-1, with 7 bases matching TRBD1. The CDR3 runs to 14 residues. V was pared by 2 bases and J by 4 bases, with 2 bases of the junction left unmatched. Per germline, CDR1 SEHNR and CDR2 FQNEAQ (reference sequence).

V is TRBV28 and J is TRBJ2-4; 7 bases match TRBD1. This CDR3 contains 18 residues. CDR1 MDHEN and CDR2 SYDVKM come from the germline V gene. Trimming at V came to 3 bases and at J to 0 bases, leaving 11 bases not matched to a gene. The CDR3 here is CASSLFDRDYLAKNIQYF. For the CDR3, the DNA is TGTGCCAGCAGTTTGTTTGACAGGGATTACCTAGCCAAAAACATTCAGTACTTC.

The chain combines TRBV28 with TRBJ2-1; TRBD2 agrees at 12 bases. Germline values: CDR1 MDHEN, CDR2 SYDVKM. This CDR3 has 16 amino acids. V gave up 5 bases and J gave up 5 bases; unmatched junction bases: 7. The CDR3 sequence: CASSPRTSGKHNEQFF. DNA for the CDR3: TGTGCCAGCAGTCCCAGGACTAGCGGGAAACACAATGAGCAGTTCTTC.

This chain uses TRBV27 with TRBJ1-2; no reliable D call. Trimming removed 2 bases at V and 2 bases at J, with 6 bases between. This CDR3 has 13 residues. Germline CDR1 is MNHEY and CDR2 is SMNVEV (reference sequence). CDR3 in DNA: TGTGCCAGCAGTTTAGGAGGGAACTATGGCTACACCTTC. This sequence encodes CASSLGGNYGYTF.

The gene calls are TRBV27 and TRBJ2-3, with D possibly TRBD1 on 5 matching bases. CDR3 length: 13 amino acids. V dropped 3 bases and J dropped 7 bases, with 11 bases sitting between them. CDR1 MNHEY and CDR2 SMNVEV come from the germline V gene (reference sequence). CDR3 in amino acids: CASSFRALNTQYF. In nucleotides, the CDR3 is TGTGCCAGCAGTTTCAGGGCTCTGAATACGCAGTATTTT.

V gene TRBV5-1 combines with J gene TRBJ1-1; unclear D gene. The CDR3 runs 15 residues. Germline loops: CDR1 SGHRS, CDR2 YFSETQ. The V end was cut by 0 bases, the J end by 4 bases, with 13 bases between. The CDR3, as DNA: TGCGCCAGCAGCTTGGGTCCCCCGGCGGGCACTGAAGCTTTCTTT. As protein: CASSLGPPAGTEAFF.

This clone was observed a few times. The CDR3 loop reads CASSQGQLSYEQYF. Here the CDR3 DNA reads TGTGCCAGCAGCCAAGGACAGCTCTCCTACGAGCAGTACTTC. The V and J genes are TRBV11-2 and TRBJ2-7; D is possibly TRBD1 (6 bases). This CDR3 region has 14 residues. Trimming pared 5 bases from V and 0 bases from J, leaving 11 bases between. Germline CDR1 SGHAT, CDR2 FQNNGV.

This clone was observed a handful of times. The V and J genes are TRBV4-2 and TRBJ1-6; the match to TRBD1 covers 9 bases. The germline V gene encodes CDR1 LGHNA and CDR2 YNFKEQ. V shed 8 bases and J 8 bases; nucleotides not matched to a gene: 4. The CDR3 is made up of 13 amino acids. DNA of the CDR3: TGTGCCAGCGGCTGGACAGGGGATTCACCCCTCCACTTT. Protein product: CASGWTGDSPLHF.

V gene TRBV7-9 combines with J gene TRBJ2-1; 15 bases match TRBD2. Germline lookup yields CDR1 SEHNR and CDR2 FQNEAQ (reference sequence). Losses at the gene ends were 4 bases for V and 10 bases for J; bases not matched to a gene: 11. This CDR3 is built from 17 residues. The CDR3 sequence is CASSYGTSGRPSVEQFF. CDR3 nucleotides: TGTGCCAGCAGCTACGGGACTAGCGGGAGGCCCTCGGTGGAGCAGTTCTTC. The complete variable domain, with remaining parts taken from reference TRBV7-9 and TRBJ2-1, reads DTGVSQNPRHKITKRGQNVTFRCDPISEHNRLYWYRQTLGQGPEFLTYFQNEAQLEKSRLLSDRFSAERPKGSFSTLEIQRTEQGDSAMYLCASSYGTSGRPSVEQFFGPGTRLTVL.

This clone appeared a few times. This chain links TRBV19 with TRBJ1-6, with D hard to call. This CDR3 has 14 amino acids. Trimming pared 3 bases from V and 7 bases from J, leaving 10 bases between. Germline values: CDR1 LNHDA, CDR2 SQIVND (reference sequence). This CDR3 is CASSIDTSNSPLHF. The DNA for the CDR3 is TGTGCCAGTAGTATCGACACTTCCAATTCACCCCTCCACTTT.

The rearrangement joins TRBV5-4 to TRBJ2-1; 8 bases match TRBD1. Germline trimming cut 4 bases from V and 8 bases from J; bases unmatched to any gene: 5. The CDR3 runs 13 residues. CDR1 SGHNT and CDR2 YYREEE come from the germline V gene (reference sequence). The chain's CDR3 is CASSPGGGDEQFF. The DNA of the CDR3 is TGTGCCAGCAGCCCAGGGGGCGGAGATGAGCAGTTCTTC.

The chain couples TRBV10-3 to TRBJ1-2, with TRBD1 as a possible D gene (6 bases). Looked up from germline, CDR1 is ENHRY and CDR2 is SYGVKD. The V gene lost 3 bases and the J gene lost 8 bases, with 13 bases spanning the gap. This CDR3 is built from 13 residues. The CDR3 coding sequence is TGTGCCATCAGTGATGCGGGGGCAGGGGGCTACACCTTC. Amino acid sequence: CAISDAGAGGYTF.

The rearrangement joins TRBV28 to TRBJ1-1; unclear D gene. The germline V and J ends were trimmed by 1 base and 4 bases, with 4 bases remaining between them. Looked up from germline, CDR1 is MDHEN and CDR2 is SYDVKM. The CDR3 totals 12 residues. CDR3 region: CASSLSSTEAFF. The CDR3 DNA reads TGTGCCAGCAGTTTATCGAGCACTGAAGCTTTCTTT.

The chain carries TRBV29-1 and TRBJ2-1; D is perhaps TRBD2 (5 bases). Trimming removed 6 bases at V and 6 bases at J, with 12 bases between. The CDR3 contains 12 residues. The germline V gene encodes CDR1 SQVTM and CDR2 ANQGSEA. The chain's CDR3 is CSVKDGVNEQFF. CDR3 in DNA: TGCAGCGTGAAGGACGGGGTCAATGAGCAGTTCTTC.

For the CDR3, the DNA is TGTGCCAGCAGCCAAGGGACTTTTTATGAGCAGTTCTTC. Translated, it gives CASSQGTFYEQFF. The chain employs TRBV14 and TRBJ2-1, with D maybe TRBD2 (5 bases). The CDR3 is made up of 13 amino acids. V was cut by 1 base and J by 8 bases, with 9 bases left in between. The germline V gene has CDR1 SGHDN and CDR2 FVKESK.

This clone turned up a few times. The V gene is TRBV5-4, the J gene TRBJ2-5; TRBD2 matches 7 bases. Germline V gene data show CDR1 as SGHNT and CDR2 as YYREEE (reference sequence). The V segment lost 0 bases and the J segment 1 base; nucleotides outside the gene matches: 3. The CDR3 covers 15 residues. The CDR3 bases are TGTGCCAGCAGCTTGGGGTCGGGGGGCCAAGAGACCCAGTACTTC. This codes for CASSLGSGGQETQYF.

The chain is built from TRBV28 and TRBJ1-2; D possibly corresponds to TRBD1 (6 bases). Trimming pared 3 bases from V and 1 base from J, leaving 12 bases between. This CDR3 comprises 15 residues. The germline CDR1 and CDR2 sequences are MDHEN and SYDVKM. The CDR3 DNA sequence: TGTGCCAGCAGTTTTACAGGGAGAAGTAACTATGGCTACACCTTC. Encoded protein: CASSFTGRSNYGYTF.

The rearrangement uses TRBV6-5 and TRBJ1-1; 8 nucleotides match TRBD1. Germline-derived CDR1 and CDR2 are MNHEY and SVGAGI. This CDR3 is 12 amino acids long. Unmatched junction bases numbered 8, after V lost 6 bases and J lost 11 bases. CDR3 protein: CASRTFQGAAFF. In nucleotides, the CDR3 is TGTGCCAGCAGGACTTTTCAGGGGGCCGCTTTCTTT.

The chain links TRBV10-3 to TRBJ1-6; D remains ambiguous. V lost 2 bases to trimming and J lost 7 bases, with 6 bases between them. Germline loops: CDR1 ENHRY, CDR2 SYGVKD. The CDR3 extends over 13 amino acids. The CDR3 here is CAISETENSPLHF. The CDR3 nucleotides read TGTGCCATCAGTGAGACAGAGAATTCACCCCTCCACTTT.

The chain links TRBV5-8 to TRBJ1-4; 8 nucleotides agree with TRBD1. J gave up 0 bases and V 4 bases, and 11 bases lay outside the gene matches. Germline values: CDR1 SGHTS, CDR2 YDEGEE. The CDR3 covers 18 residues. CDR3: CASSQGTGGVPTNEKLFF. Written as DNA, the CDR3 is TGTGCCAGCAGCCAAGGGACAGGAGGGGTTCCAACTAATGAAAAACTGTTTTTT.